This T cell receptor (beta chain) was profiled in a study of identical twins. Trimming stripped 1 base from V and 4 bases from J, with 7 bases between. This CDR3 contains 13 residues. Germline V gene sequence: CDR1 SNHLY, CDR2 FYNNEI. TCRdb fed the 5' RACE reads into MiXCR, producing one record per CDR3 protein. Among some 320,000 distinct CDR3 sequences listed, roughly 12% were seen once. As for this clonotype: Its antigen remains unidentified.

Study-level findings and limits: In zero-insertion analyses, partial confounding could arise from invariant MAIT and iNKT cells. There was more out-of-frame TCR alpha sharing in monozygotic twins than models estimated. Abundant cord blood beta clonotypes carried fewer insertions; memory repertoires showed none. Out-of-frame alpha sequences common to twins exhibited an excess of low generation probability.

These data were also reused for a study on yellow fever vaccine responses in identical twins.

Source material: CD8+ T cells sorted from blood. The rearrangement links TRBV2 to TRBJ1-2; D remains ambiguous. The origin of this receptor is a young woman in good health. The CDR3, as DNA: TGTGCCAGCAGTGAAGAAGAGGGCTATGGCTACACCTTC. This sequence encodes CASSEEEGYGYTF.